This entry features one TCR beta chain sequence. The sample belongs to a study of siplizumab effects on memory and regulatory T cells. Libraries were prepared by immunoSEQ multiplex PCR; TCRdb keeps only in-frame clonotypes and omits some of them. The repertoire includes roughly 82,000 clones, about 91% of them detected once, and 1.5% sits in the top ten. CDR1 and CDR2 from the germline V gene are LNHDA and SQIVND (reference sequence). The CDR3 consists of 13 residues. V lost 8 bases, J lost 9 bases, and 7 bases stayed unmatched. The sequencing input was Tregs sorted from blood. The origin of this receptor is a human donor in good health. V is TRBV19 and J is TRBJ2-1; TRBD1 matches at 10 bases. CDR3 amino acids: CASHRDRGTEQFF. CDR3 DNA sequence: TGTGCCAGTCACCGGGACAGGGGTACTGAGCAGTTCTTC.